These 7 T cell receptor beta chains were all obtained from the same sample, sequenced in a study of response to subunit inactivated influenza vaccine. In TCRdb, the RT-PCR reads were re-called with MiXCR into one record per CDR3 protein. The table includes around 710,000 distinct CDR3 sequences, around 14% detected once. Sequenced material: PBMCs from blood, taken around 15 days before vaccination. Receptors were obtained from a man aged 45 to 65 who received an inactivated influenza vaccine.

This clonotype was seen repeatedly, ten times or more. The V gene is TRBV5-1, the J gene TRBJ2-1; D perhaps matches TRBD1 (6 bases). V lost 0 bases to trimming and J lost 6 bases, with 16 bases between them. Looked up from germline, CDR1 is SGHRS and CDR2 is YFSETQ. The CDR3 length is 16 residues. CDR3 nucleotides: TGCGCCAGCAGCTTGGCAGGGGCTGGAAAACTCAATGAGCAGTTCTTC. Protein: CASSLAGAGKLNEQFF.

This clonotype was seen a handful of times. This chain connects TRBV12-5 to TRBJ2-1, with 7 nucleotides matching TRBD1. V lost 1 base to trimming and J lost 12 bases; unmatched junction nucleotides: 9. Looked up from germline, CDR1 is LGHNT and CDR2 is FRNRAP. This CDR3 has 14 residues. The CDR3 loop is CASGLDLLQGSQFF. For the CDR3, the DNA is TGTGCTAGTGGTTTGGATCTTCTACAGGGGTCGCAGTTCTTC.

In DNA, the CDR3 is TGTGCTACAGCGGTCCACCCCACAGATACGCAGTATTTT. As protein: CATAVHPTDTQYF. The V and J genes are TRBV12-5 and TRBJ2-3, with D possibly matching TRBD2 (5 bases). CDR1 and CDR2 (germline): LGHNT, FRNRAP. Trimming shortened V by 10 bases and J by 2 bases, and 13 bases separated the two germline ends. The CDR3 has 13 amino acids.

V gene TRBV3-1 combines with J gene TRBJ1-1; no clear D gene. Germline lookup yields CDR1 LGHDT and CDR2 YNNKEL (reference sequence). The CDR3 has 10 residues. Trimming stripped 5 bases from V and 6 bases from J, with 4 bases between. The CDR3 sequence: CASSGPEAFF. CDR3 DNA sequence: TGTGCCAGCAGCGGCCCTGAAGCTTTCTTT.

This clonotype came up a few times. This chain connects TRBV18 to TRBJ2-3, with no clear D. The CDR3 runs to 14 residues. V was cut by 3 bases and J by 6 bases, with 13 bases left in between. Germline lookup yields CDR1 KGHSH and CDR2 LQKENI. The CDR3 DNA follows: TGTGCCAGCTCACCGACACCAACCGGGGATACGCAGTATTTT. Its protein product is CASSPTPTGDTQYF.

This clonotype was counted only a few times. The genes are TRBV7-4 and TRBJ2-4; no clear D. V lost 5 bases to trimming and J lost 0 bases, with 11 bases between them. CDR1 is SGHVT and CDR2 is SQSDAQ in the germline V gene. The CDR3 totals 15 residues. The CDR3 DNA is TGTGCCAGCAGCCGCGCTCTAATAGCCAAAAACATTCAGTACTTC. The encoded protein is CASSRALIAKNIQYF.

This clonotype was counted many times. The CDR3 sequence is CSVTRYTEAFF. The CDR3 region has the DNA TGCAGCGTTACCAGGTACACTGAAGCTTTCTTT. The gene calls are TRBV29-1 and TRBJ1-1; D unresolved. With 5 bases removed from V and 3 bases from J, the gap between germline ends came to 7 bases. From germline, CDR1 is SQVTM and CDR2 ANQGSEA. There are 11 residues in the CDR3.